This record concerns one T cell receptor beta chain sequence. Its matching antigen is unknown. The entry originates in a study of T cells after yellow fever vaccination. Study outcomes and limitations: The booster response re-showed most primary clones: about 96% CD4, approximately 90% CD8. Faster peaking, at day 5 versus 15, marked a secondary response that was weaker.

TCRdb passed the 5' RACE reads through MiXCR, listing each CDR3 protein once. The table has 250,000 to 350,000 distinct CDR3 sequences, around 4.5% seen once. Germline V gene sequence: CDR1 SGHAT, CDR2 FQNNGV. There are 16 residues in the CDR3. V was shortened by 4 bases and J by 1 base, with 15 bases between the two germline ends. V gene TRBV11-2 combines with J gene TRBJ2-3, with D tentatively TRBD2 (6 bases). This clonotype was obtained from a man younger than 35 who received the YFV17D yellow fever vaccine. Sequencing was performed on PBMCs, taken 15 days after the yellow fever booster vaccination. CDR3 sequence (DNA): TGTGCCAGCAGCTGGGAGGTGTTGGGCGGCACAGATACGCAGTATTTT. It encodes CASSWEVLGGTDTQYF.